Sequencing of this T cell receptor (beta chain) was carried out in a study of T cell repertoires in cytomegalovirus infection. Across the study: An indication of both CMV infection and matching HLA type came from public TCR beta signatures.

With respect to this clonotype: The antigen is not known.

Using its own MiXCR run on the reads, TCRdb lists one record per CDR3 protein. The sample has 500,000 to 600,000 distinct CDR3 sequences; approximately 15% are singletons. Overall study results and limits: Summed frequency of shared TCR beta families picked out CMV carriers who also had the relevant HLA. The ex vivo response was dominated by HLA-C-restricted CMV-specific TCR beta clonotypes.

CDR1 and CDR2 (germline): LNHDA, SQIVND (reference sequence). V lost 6 bases and J lost 4, with 17 bases in between. CDR3 length: 15 amino acids. The receptor's source is a human donor in good health (CMV status not recorded). Some clones in this sample may be carry-over from other donors' samples. This chain joins TRBV19 and TRBJ2-3, with D hard to call. The sample comprised CD8+ T cells from PBMCs. The CDR3 loop reads CASSLSPRSPDTQYF. CDR3 nucleotides: TGTGCCAGTAGCCTAAGCCCCCGATCCCCAGATACGCAGTATTTT.